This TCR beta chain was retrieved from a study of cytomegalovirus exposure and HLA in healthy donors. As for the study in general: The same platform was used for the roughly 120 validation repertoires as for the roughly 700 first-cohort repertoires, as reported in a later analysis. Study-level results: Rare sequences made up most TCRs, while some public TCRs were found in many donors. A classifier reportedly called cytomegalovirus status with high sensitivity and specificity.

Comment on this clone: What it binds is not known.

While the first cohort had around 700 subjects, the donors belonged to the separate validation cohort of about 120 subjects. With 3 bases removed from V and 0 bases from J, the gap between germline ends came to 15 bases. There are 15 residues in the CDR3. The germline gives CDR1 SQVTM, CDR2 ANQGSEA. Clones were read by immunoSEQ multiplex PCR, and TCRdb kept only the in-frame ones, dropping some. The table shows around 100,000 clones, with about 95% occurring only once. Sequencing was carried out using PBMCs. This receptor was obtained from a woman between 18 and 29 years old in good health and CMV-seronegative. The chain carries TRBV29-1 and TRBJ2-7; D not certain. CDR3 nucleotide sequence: TGCAGCGTTGAGTTGAGCAGGATCAGCTCCTACGAGCAGTACTTC. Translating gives CSVELSRISSYEQYF.